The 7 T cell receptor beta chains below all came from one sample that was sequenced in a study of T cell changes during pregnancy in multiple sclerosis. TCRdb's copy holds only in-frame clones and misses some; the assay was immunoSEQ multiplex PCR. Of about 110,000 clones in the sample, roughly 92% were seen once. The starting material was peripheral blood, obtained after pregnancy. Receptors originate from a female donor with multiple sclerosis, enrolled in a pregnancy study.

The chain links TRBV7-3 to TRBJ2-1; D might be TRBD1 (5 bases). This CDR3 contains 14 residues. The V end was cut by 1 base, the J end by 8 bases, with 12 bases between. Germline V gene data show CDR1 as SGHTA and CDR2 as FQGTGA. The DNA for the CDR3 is TGTGCCAGCAGCTTAAACGGACATATCGATGAGCAGTTCTTC. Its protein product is CASSLNGHIDEQFF.

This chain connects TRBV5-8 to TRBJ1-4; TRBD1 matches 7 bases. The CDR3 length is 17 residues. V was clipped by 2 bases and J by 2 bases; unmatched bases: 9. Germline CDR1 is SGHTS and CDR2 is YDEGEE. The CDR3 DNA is TGTGCCAGCAGCTTCACCGGGACAGTCTCTACTAATGAAAAACTGTTTTTT. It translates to CASSFTGTVSTNEKLFF.

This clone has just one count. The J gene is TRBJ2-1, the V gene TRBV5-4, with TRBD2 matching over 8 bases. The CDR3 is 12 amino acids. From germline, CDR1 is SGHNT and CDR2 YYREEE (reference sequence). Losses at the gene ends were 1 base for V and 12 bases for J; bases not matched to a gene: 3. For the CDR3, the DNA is TGTGCCAGCAGCTTGATAGCGGGGTGGCAGTTCTTC. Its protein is CASSLIAGWQFF.

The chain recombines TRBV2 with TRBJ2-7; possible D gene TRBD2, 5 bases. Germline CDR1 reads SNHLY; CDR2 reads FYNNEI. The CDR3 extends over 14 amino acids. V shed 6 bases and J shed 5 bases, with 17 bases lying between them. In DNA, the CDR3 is TGTGCCAGCAGACTACTAGTTACTTCTCACGAGCAGTACTTC. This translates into CASRLLVTSHEQYF. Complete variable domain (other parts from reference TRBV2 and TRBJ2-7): EPEVTQTPSHQVTQMGQEVILRCVPISNHLYFYWYRQILGQKVEFLVSFYNNEISEKSEIFDDQFSVERPDGSNFTLKIRSTKLEDSAMYFCASRLLVTSHEQYFGPGTRLTVT.

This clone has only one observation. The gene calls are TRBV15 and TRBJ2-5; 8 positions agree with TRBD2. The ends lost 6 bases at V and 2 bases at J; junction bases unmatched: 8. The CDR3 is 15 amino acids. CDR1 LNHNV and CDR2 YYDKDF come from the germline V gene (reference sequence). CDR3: CATSTGGGGQETQYF. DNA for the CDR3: TGTGCCACCAGTACCGGGGGGGGAGGTCAAGAGACCCAGTACTTC.

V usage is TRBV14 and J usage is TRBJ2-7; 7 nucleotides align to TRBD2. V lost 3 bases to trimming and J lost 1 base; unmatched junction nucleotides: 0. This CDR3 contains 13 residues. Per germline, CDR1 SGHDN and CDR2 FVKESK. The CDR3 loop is CASSQRGSYEQYF. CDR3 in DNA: TGTGCCAGCAGCCAGCGGGGGTCCTACGAGCAGTACTTC.

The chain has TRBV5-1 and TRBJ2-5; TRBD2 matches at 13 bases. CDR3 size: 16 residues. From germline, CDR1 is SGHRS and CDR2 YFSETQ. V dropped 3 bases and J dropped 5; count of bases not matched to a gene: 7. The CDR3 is CASSSRLAGGGETQYF. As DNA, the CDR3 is TGCGCCAGCAGCTCCCGACTAGCGGGGGGCGGGGAGACCCAGTACTTC. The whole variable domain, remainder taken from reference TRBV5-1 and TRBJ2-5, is KAGVTQTPRYLIKTRGQQVTLSCSPISGHRSVSWYQQTPGQGLQFLFEYFSETQRNKGNFPGRFSGRQFSNSRSEMNVSTLELGDSALYLCASSSRLAGGGETQYFGPGTRLLVL.